The next 15 T cell receptor beta chains were all read from a single sample in a study of blood T cell repertoires in COVID-19. Libraries were prepared by immunoSEQ multiplex PCR; TCRdb keeps only in-frame clonotypes and omits some of them. The sample consists of just over 150,000 clones, 80% to 90% of them appearing once. Sequenced input: peripheral blood. Source of these receptors: a woman in her thirties or forties with acute or convalescent COVID-19.

This chain links TRBV3-1 (or the pseudogene TRBV3-2) with TRBJ1-1; perhaps TRBD1 as D (6 bases). Germline CDR1 is LGHDT and CDR2 is YNNKEL (reference sequence). This CDR3 is 15 amino acids long. The V gene lost 4 bases and the J gene lost 0 bases, with 12 bases spanning the gap. The DNA for the CDR3 is TGTGCCAGCAGCCTCGCGACAGGTCTGAACACTGAAGCTTTCTTT. It specifies CASSLATGLNTEAFF.

This clone was seen just once. V and J are TRBV9 and TRBJ1-4; a possible D gene is TRBD1 (6 bases). V lost 3 bases and J lost 4, with 19 bases in between. Germline V CDR1 and CDR2: SGDLS, YYNGEE. CDR3 length: 17 amino acids. The CDR3 here is CASSASTGSGFNEKLFF. The CDR3 DNA follows: TGTGCCAGCAGCGCCTCAACAGGGTCGGGATTTAATGAAAAACTGTTTTTT. The full variable domain, its missing parts supplied by reference TRBV9 and TRBJ1-4, is DSGVTQTPKHLITATGQRVTLRCSPRSGDLSVYWYQQSLDQGLQFLIQYYNGEERAKGNILERFSAQQFPDLHSELNLSSLELGDSALYFCASSASTGSGFNEKLFFGSGTQLSVL.

V and J are TRBV19 and TRBJ2-1; 7 bases align to TRBD2. The germline CDR1 and CDR2 sequences are LNHDA and SQIVND (reference sequence). Germline trimming cut 3 bases from V and 13 bases from J; bases unmatched to any gene: 6. This CDR3 spans 12 amino acids. The DNA for the CDR3 is TGTGCCAGTAGTATCGGGACTATGGTTCAGTTCTTC. Residues: CASSIGTMVQFF.

This clone was detected once. The gene calls are TRBV27 and TRBJ2-3, with 8 bases fitting TRBD1. V trimming: 5 bases; J trimming: 6 bases; junction bases outside the gene matches: 22. This CDR3 region has 19 residues. Germline V CDR1 and CDR2: MNHEY, SMNVEV (reference sequence). Here the CDR3 reads CASSPLYQTGTGLGDTQYF. Here the CDR3 DNA reads TGTGCCAGCAGTCCACTATACCAAACCGGGACAGGTCTTGGGGATACGCAGTATTTT.

The chain combines TRBV21-1 with TRBJ2-7; the D call TRBD2 from the table was never checked on the DNA. TRBV21-1 is labeled a pseudogene. The CDR3 runs to 17 residues. The CDR3 region is CASSKVRTSGSFYEQYF. For the CDR3, the DNA is TGTGCCAGCAGCAAAGTAAGGACTAGCGGGAGTTTCTACGAGCAGTACTTC.

The rearrangement joins TRBV4-2 to TRBJ2-1, with 11 bases matching TRBD2. Germline V lookup: CDR1 LGHNA, CDR2 YNFKEQ. This CDR3 region has 20 residues. Unmatched junction bases numbered 14, after V lost 4 bases and J lost 0 bases. The CDR3 DNA reads as TGTGCCAGCAGCCGGGCACTAGCGGGGGATCCTTTGAGCTCCTACAATGAGCAGTTCTTC. This encodes CASSRALAGDPLSSYNEQFF.

The chain uses TRBV14 and TRBJ1-3; no definite D call. In germline, CDR1 is SGHDN, CDR2 FVKESK. The CDR3 is 16 residues long. V lost 1 base to trimming and J lost 0 bases, with 10 bases between them. CDR3 protein: CASSQVALASGNTIYF. The CDR3 DNA reads as TGTGCCAGCAGCCAAGTTGCACTTGCCTCTGGAAACACCATATATTTT.

This chain uses TRBV4-2 with TRBJ1-1, with 9 bases lining up with TRBD1. CDR3 length equals 16 residues. J lost 3 bases, V lost 6 bases, and 11 bases had no gene match. CDR1 is LGHNA and CDR2 is YNFKEQ in the germline V gene. The CDR3 sequence: CASRDRGASEDTEAFF. CDR3 nucleotide sequence: TGTGCCAGCAGGGACAGGGGAGCATCCGAGGACACTGAAGCTTTCTTT.

This clone was observed a single time. This chain uses TRBV12-3 or TRBV12-4 with TRBJ2-7; possibly TRBD1 for D (5 bases). Trimming stripped 5 bases from V and 6 bases from J, with 14 bases between. CDR3 length equals 13 residues. CDR3 protein: CASSTLGVSEQYF. The DNA of the CDR3 is TGTGCCAGCAGTACCCTAGGGGTTTCCGAGCAGTACTTC.

The J gene is TRBJ1-6, the V gene TRBV7-8; a possible D gene is TRBD1 (6 bases). This CDR3 contains 14 residues. The V gene's germline CDR1 is SGHVS and CDR2 FQNEAQ. V was clipped by 4 bases and J by 10 bases, with 14 bases between them. CDR3 nucleotide sequence: TGTGCCAGCAGCTCTGGGGGGGCGAGGTCACCCCTCCACTTT. It specifies CASSSGGARSPLHF.

This chain links TRBV7-8 with TRBJ2-3, with 11 positions matching TRBD2. Germline V lookup: CDR1 SGHVS, CDR2 FQNEAQ. The V gene end was trimmed by 5 bases and the J gene end by 5 bases; junction bases not matched to a gene: 9. The CDR3 runs to 16 residues. The CDR3 nucleotides are TGTGCCAGCAGCCCCCGACTAGCGGGGACAGAAGATACGCAGTATTTT. Translated, it gives CASSPRLAGTEDTQYF.

The rearrangement joins TRBV7-3 to TRBJ1-4; D is undetermined. This CDR3 contains 14 residues. Germline CDR1 reads SGHTA; CDR2 reads FQGTGA. The ends were cut back, 5 bases at V and 0 bases at J, with 7 bases in the middle. The CDR3 coding sequence is TGTGCCAGCAGCCAAGAGGCAACTAATGAAAAACTGTTTTTT. Protein product: CASSQEATNEKLFF.

This clone was observed a few times. The rearrangement joins TRBV5-4 to TRBJ2-2; D call uncertain. Germline CDR1 is SGHNT and CDR2 is YYREEE (reference sequence). V lost 6 bases and J 4 bases, leaving 7 bases between the germline ends. The CDR3 loop spans 12 amino acids. The chain's CDR3 is CASKQTTGELFF. CDR3 nucleotides: TGTGCCAGCAAACAGACCACCGGGGAGCTGTTTTTT.

The DNA for the CDR3 is TGTGCCAGCAGCGTAGACGGACAGGGAAACAATGAGCAGTTCTTC. Protein sequence: CASSVDGQGNNEQFF. The chain has TRBV9 and TRBJ2-1; 8 nucleotides match TRBD1. Unmatched junction bases numbered 4, after V lost 0 bases and J lost 5 bases. The CDR3 is 15 amino acids. CDR1 and CDR2 from the germline V gene are SGDLS and YYNGEE. Variable domain in full (rest from reference TRBV9 and TRBJ2-1): DSGVTQTPKHLITATGQRVTLRCSPRSGDLSVYWYQQSLDQGLQFLIQYYNGEERAKGNILERFSAQQFPDLHSELNLSSLELGDSALYFCASSVDGQGNNEQFFGPGTRLTVL.

In regard to this clone: At one end the junction does not follow the germline gene, possibly because of a read error. The chain recombines TRBV6-5 with TRBJ2-7; 7 nucleotides match TRBD1. Germline V CDR1 and CDR2: MNHEY, SVGAGI. The CDR3 loop spans 15 amino acids. The CDR3 nucleotides are TGTGCCAGCAGTGACTCCGGGACAGCCGCCTACGAGCAGTACTTC. This translates into CASSDSGTAAYEQYF.